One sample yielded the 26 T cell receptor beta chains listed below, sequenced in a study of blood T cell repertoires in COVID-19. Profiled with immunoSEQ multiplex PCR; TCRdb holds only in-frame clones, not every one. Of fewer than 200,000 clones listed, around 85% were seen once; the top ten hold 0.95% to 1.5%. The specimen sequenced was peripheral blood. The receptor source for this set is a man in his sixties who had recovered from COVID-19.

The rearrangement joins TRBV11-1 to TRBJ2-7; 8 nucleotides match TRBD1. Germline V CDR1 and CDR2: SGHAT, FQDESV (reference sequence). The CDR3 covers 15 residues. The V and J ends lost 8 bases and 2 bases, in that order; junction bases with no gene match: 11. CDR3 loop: CASGSSGGSAYEQYF. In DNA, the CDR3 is TGTGCCAGCGGCTCGTCAGGGGGCTCGGCCTACGAGCAGTACTTC.

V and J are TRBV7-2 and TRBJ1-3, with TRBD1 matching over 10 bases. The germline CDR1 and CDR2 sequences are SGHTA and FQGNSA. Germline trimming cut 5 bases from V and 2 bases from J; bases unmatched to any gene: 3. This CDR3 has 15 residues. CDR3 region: CASSTGTGAGNTIYF. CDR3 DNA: TGTGCCAGCAGCACCGGGACAGGGGCTGGAAACACCATATATTTT.

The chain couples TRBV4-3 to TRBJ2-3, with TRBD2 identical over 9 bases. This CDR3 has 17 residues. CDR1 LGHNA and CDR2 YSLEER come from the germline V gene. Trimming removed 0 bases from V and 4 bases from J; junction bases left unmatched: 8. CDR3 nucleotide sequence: TGCGCCAGCAGCCAAGATCGGGGCGGGGGGGCTGCAGATACGCAGTATTTT. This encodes CASSQDRGGGAADTQYF.

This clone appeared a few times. This CDR3 is CASSPAGGGLGYEQYF. The CDR3 DNA sequence: TGTGCCAGCAGCCCCGCGGGGGGAGGGCTTGGCTACGAGCAGTACTTC. The chain joins TRBV7-2 to TRBJ2-7; 8 nucleotides match TRBD2. The junction had 12 bases not matched to a gene; V was cut back by 5 bases and J by 3 bases. The CDR3 has 16 amino acids. CDR1 is SGHTA and CDR2 is FQGNSA in the germline V gene.

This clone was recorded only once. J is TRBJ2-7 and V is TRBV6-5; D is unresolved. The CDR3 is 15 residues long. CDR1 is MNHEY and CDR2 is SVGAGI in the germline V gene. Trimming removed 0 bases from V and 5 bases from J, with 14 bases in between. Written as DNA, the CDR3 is TGTGCCAGCAGTTACTCCAGAGGCTCCTTGGACGAGCAGTACTTC. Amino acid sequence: CASSYSRGSLDEQYF.

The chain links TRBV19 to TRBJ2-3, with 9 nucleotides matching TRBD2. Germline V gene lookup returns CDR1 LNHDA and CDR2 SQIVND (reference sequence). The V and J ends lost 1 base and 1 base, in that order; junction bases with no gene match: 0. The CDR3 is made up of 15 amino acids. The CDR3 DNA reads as TGTGCCAGTAGTATAGCTAGCGGGGGCACAGATACGCAGTATTTT. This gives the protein CASSIASGGTDTQYF.

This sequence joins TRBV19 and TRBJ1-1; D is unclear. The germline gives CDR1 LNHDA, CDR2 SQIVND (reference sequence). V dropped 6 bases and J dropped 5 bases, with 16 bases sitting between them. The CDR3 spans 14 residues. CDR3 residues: CASSTGWEGTEAFF. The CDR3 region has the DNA TGTGCCAGTAGCACCGGCTGGGAGGGTACTGAAGCTTTCTTT. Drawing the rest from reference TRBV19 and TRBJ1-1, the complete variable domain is DGGITQSPKYLFRKEGQNVTLSCEQNLNHDAMYWYRQDPGQGLRLIYYSQIVNDFQKGDIAEGYSVSREKKESFPLTVTSAQKNPTAFYLCASSTGWEGTEAFFGQGTRLTVV.

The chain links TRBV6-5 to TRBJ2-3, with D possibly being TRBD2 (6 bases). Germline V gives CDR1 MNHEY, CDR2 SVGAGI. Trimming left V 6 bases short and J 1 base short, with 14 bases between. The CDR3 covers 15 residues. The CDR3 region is CASSLGGIRTDTQYF. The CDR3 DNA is TGTGCCAGCAGCCTCGGGGGAATACGCACAGATACGCAGTATTTT.

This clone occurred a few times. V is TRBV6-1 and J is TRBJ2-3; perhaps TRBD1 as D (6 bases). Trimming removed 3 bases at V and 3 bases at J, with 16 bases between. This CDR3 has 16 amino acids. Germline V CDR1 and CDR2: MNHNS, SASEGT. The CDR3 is CASSDLRTGKTDTQYF. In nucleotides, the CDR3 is TGTGCCAGCAGTGATCTGAGAACAGGGAAAACAGATACGCAGTATTTT.

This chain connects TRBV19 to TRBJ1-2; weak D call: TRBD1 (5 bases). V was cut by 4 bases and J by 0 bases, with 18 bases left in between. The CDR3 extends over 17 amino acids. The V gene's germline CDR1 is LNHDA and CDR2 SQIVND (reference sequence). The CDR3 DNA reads TGTGCCAGTAGTACACGGACATCGCGGGGGACTAACTATGGCTACACCTTC. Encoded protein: CASSTRTSRGTNYGYTF.

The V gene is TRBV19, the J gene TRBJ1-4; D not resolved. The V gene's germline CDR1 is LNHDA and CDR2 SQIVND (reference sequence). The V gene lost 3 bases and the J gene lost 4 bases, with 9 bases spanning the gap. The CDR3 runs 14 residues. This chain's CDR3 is CASSIGRNNEKLFF. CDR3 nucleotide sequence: TGTGCCAGTAGTATCGGCAGGAATAATGAAAAACTGTTTTTT.

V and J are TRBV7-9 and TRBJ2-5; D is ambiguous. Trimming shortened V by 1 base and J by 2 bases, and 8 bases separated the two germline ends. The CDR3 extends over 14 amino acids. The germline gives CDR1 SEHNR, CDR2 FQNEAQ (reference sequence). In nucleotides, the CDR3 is TGTGCCAGCAGCTTAGTATTCGGGCAAGAGACCCAGTACTTC. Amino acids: CASSLVFGQETQYF.

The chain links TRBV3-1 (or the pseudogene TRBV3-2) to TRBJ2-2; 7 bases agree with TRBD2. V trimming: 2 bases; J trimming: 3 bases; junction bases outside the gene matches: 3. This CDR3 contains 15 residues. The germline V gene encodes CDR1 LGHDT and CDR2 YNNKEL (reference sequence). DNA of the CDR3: TGTGCCAGCAGCCAAAGGGGACTATACACCGGGGAGCTGTTTTTT. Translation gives CASSQRGLYTGELFF.

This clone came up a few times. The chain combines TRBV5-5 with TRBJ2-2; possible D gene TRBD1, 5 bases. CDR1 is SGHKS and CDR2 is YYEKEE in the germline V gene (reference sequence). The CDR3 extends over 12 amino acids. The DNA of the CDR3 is TGTGCAACAGGAGTTTACACCGGGGAGCTGTTTTTT. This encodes CATGVYTGELFF.

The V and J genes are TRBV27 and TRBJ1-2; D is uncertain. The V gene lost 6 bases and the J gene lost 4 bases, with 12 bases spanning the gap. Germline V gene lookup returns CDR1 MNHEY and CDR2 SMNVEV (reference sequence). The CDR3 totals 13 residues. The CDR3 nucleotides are TGTGCCAGCAGCCCTAGCGGCGGCTATGGCTACACCTTC. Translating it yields CASSPSGGYGYTF.

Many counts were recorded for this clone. DNA of the CDR3: TGTGCCAGCAGCTCGGCCTCTAGCGGGGGGGCCTACGAGCAGTACTTC. Its protein is CASSSASSGGAYEQYF. The chain employs TRBV7-9 and TRBJ2-7; 12 bases agree with TRBD2. After removal of 4 bases from V and 2 bases from J, the junction contained 6 bases not matched to a gene. This CDR3 contains 16 residues. CDR1 is SEHNR and CDR2 is FQNEAQ in the germline V gene (reference sequence).

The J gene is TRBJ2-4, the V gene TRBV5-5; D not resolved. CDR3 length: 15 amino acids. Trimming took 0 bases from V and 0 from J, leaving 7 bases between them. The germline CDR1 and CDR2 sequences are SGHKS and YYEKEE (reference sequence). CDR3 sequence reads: CASSLDQRAKNIQYF. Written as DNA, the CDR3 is TGTGCCAGCAGCTTGGATCAGCGAGCCAAAAACATTCAGTACTTC.

In nucleotides, the CDR3 is TGTGCCAGCAGCTCTAGCGGGGGGGCCGCGAACACCGGGGAGCTGTTTTTT. This encodes CASSSSGGAANTGELFF. This chain links TRBV13 with TRBJ2-2; 12 nucleotides match TRBD2. The germline V gene encodes CDR1 PRHDT and CDR2 FYEKMQ (reference sequence). Trimming cost V 4 bases and J 0 bases; bases outside gene matches: 3. The CDR3 is 17 amino acids.

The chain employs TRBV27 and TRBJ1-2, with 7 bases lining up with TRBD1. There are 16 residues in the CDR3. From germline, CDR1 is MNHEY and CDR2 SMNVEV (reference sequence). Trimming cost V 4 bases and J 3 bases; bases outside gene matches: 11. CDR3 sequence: CASSSIRERGHYGYTF. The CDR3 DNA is TGTGCCAGCAGTTCGATCCGAGAAAGGGGGCACTATGGCTACACCTTC.

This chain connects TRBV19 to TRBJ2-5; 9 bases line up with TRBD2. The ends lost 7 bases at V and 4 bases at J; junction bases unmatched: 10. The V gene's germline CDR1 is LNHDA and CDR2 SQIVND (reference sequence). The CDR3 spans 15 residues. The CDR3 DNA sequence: TGTGCCAGTACCTCAGCGGGGGGTGACCGAGAGACCCAGTACTTC. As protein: CASTSAGGDRETQYF.

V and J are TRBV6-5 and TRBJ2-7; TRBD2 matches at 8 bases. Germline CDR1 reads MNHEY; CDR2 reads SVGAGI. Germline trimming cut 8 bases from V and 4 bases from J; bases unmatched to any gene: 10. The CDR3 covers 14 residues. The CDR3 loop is CASRRVAGQYEQYF. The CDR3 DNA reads TGTGCCAGCCGAAGGGTAGCGGGGCAATACGAGCAGTACTTC.

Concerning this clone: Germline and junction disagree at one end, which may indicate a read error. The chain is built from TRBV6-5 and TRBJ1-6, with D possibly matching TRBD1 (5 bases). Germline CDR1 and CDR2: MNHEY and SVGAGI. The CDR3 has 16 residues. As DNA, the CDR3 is TGTGCCAGCAGTTACTCCCCCGGGGGAAATAAATCACCCCTCCACTTT. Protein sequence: CASSYSPGGNKSPLHF.

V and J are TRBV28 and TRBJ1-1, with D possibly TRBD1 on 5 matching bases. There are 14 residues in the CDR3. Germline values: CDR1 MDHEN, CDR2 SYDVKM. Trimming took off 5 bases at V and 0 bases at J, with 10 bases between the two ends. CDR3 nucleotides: TGTGCCAGCAGTGCGGGGGGGTTGAACACTGAAGCTTTCTTT. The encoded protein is CASSAGGLNTEAFF.

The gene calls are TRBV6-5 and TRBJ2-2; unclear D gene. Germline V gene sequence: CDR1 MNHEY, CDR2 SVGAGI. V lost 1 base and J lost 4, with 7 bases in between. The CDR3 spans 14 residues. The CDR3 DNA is TGTGCCAGCAGTTACTTACGAGGCACCGGGGAGCTGTTTTTT. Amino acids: CASSYLRGTGELFF.

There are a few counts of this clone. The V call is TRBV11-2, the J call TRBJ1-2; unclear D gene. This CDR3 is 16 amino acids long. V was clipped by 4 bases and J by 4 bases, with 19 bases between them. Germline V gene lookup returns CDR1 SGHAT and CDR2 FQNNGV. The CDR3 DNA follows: TGTGCCAGCAGCTCCCTGGGAGGGAGATTCTTCTATGGCTACACCTTC. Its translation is CASSSLGGRFFYGYTF.

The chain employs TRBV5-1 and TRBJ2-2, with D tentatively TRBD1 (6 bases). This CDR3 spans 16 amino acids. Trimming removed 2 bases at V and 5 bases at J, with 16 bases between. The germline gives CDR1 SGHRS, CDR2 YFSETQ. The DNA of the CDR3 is TGCGCCAGCAGCTTTTCAGCAGGGGCTAATACCGGGGAGCTGTTTTTT. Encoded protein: CASSFSAGANTGELFF.